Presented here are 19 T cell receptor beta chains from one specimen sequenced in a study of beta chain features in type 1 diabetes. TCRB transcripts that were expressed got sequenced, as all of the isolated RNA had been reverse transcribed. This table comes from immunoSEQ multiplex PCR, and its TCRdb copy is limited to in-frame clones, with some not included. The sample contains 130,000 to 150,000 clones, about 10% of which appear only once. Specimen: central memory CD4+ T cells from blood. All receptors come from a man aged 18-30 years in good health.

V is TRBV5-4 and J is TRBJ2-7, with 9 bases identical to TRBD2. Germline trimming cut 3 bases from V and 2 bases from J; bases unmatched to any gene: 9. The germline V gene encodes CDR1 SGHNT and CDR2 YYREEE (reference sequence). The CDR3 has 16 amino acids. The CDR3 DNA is TGTGCCAGCAGCTCATTAGCGGGGGCCAACCCCTACGAGCAGTACTTC. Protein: CASSSLAGANPYEQYF.

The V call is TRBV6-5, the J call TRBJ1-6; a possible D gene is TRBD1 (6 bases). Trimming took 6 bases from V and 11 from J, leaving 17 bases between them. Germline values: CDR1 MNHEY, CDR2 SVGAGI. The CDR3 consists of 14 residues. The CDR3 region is CASSNGQPNTPLHF. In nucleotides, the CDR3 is TGTGCCAGCAGCAACGGACAGCCAAATACACCCCTCCACTTT.

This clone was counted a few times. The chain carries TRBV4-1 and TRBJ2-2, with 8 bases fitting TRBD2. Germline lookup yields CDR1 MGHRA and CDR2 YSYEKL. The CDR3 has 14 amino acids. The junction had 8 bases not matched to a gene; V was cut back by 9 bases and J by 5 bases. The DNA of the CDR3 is TGCGCCAGTGGGAGCGGGGGTTGGACCGGGGAGCTGTTTTTT. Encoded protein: CASGSGGWTGELFF.

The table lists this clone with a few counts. This CDR3 is CASSRGQGSHYTF. Here the CDR3 DNA reads TGTGCCAGCAGTCGAGGACAGGGGTCCCACTACACCTTC. The J gene is TRBJ1-2, the V gene TRBV27, with 9 bases identical to TRBD1. The V gene end was trimmed by 5 bases and the J gene end by 10 bases; junction bases not matched to a gene: 8. The CDR3 is 13 residues long. Per the germline V gene, CDR1 is MNHEY and CDR2 is SMNVEV (reference sequence).

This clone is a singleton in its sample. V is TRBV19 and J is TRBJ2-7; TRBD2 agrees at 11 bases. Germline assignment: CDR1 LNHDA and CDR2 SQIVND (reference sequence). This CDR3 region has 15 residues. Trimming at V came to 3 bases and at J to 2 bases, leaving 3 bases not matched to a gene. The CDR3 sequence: CASSILSGGAYEQYF. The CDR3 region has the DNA TGTGCCAGTAGTATCCTTAGCGGGGGGGCCTACGAGCAGTACTTC.

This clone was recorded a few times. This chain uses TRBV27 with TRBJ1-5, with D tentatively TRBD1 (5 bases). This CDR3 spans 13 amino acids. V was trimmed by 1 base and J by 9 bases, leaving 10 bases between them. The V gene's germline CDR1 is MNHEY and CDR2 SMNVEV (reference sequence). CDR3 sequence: CASSLFGGAPQHF. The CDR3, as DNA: TGTGCCAGCAGTTTATTCGGGGGTGCGCCCCAGCATTTT.

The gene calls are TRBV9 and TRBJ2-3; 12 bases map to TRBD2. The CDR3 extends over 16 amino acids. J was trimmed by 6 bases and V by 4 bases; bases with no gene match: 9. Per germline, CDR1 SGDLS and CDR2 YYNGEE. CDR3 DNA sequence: TGTGCCAGCAGCCCGCGACTAGCGGGGGACGGGGATACGCAGTATTTT. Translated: CASSPRLAGDGDTQYF.

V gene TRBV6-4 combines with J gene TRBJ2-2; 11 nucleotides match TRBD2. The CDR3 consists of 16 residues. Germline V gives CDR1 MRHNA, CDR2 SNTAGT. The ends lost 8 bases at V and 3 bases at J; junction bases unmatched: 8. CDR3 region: CASRLLAGGDTGELFF. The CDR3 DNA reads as TGTGCCAGCCGCCTTCTAGCGGGGGGTGACACCGGGGAGCTGTTTTTT.

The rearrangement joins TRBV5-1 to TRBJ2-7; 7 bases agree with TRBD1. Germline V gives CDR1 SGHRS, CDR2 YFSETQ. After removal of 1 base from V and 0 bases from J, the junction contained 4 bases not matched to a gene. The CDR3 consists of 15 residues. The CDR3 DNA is TGCGCCAGCAGCTTGCCGGGACAGCGCTCCTACGAGCAGTACTTC. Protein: CASSLPGQRSYEQYF. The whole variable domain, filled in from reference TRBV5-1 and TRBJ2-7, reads KAGVTQTPRYLIKTRGQQVTLSCSPISGHRSVSWYQQTPGQGLQFLFEYFSETQRNKGNFPGRFSGRQFSNSRSEMNVSTLELGDSALYLCASSLPGQRSYEQYFGPGTRLTVT.

The CDR3 DNA reads TGTGCAAGTCGCTTAAGGACAGGGGGTTTCTTC. Translated, it gives CASRLRTGGFF. V usage is TRBV12-2 and J usage is TRBJ2-1; TRBD1, the D gene given by the table, was not confirmed from the DNA. TRBV12-2 is a pseudogene segment. The CDR3 is 11 residues long.

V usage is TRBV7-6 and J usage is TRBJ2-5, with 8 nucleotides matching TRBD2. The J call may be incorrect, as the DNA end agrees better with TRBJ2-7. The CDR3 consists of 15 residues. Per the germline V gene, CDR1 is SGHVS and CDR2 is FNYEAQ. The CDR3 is CASSPRWAGGHEQYF. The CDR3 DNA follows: TGTGCCAGCAGCCCTCGGTGGGCGGGGGGCCACGAGCAGTACTTC.

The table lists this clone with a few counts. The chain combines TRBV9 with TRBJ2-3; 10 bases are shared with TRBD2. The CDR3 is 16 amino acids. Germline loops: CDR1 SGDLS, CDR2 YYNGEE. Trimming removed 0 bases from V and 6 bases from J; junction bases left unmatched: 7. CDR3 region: CASSVGETSGYDTQYF. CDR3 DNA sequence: TGTGCCAGCAGCGTAGGCGAGACTAGCGGGTACGATACGCAGTATTTT.

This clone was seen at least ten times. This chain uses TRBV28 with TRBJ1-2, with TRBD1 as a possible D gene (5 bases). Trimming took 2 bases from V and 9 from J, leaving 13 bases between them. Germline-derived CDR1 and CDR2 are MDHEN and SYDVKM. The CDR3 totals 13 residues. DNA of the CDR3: TGTGCCAGCAGTTTAGGGTCAGGGAAGAGCTACACCTTC. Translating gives CASSLGSGKSYTF.

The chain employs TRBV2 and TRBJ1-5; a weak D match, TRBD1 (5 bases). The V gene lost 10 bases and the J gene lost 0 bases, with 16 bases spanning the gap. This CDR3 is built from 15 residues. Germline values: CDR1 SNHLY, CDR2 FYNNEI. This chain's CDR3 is CATKAAGHSNQPQHF. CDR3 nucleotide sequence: TGTGCCACAAAGGCGGCAGGGCATAGCAATCAGCCCCAGCATTTT.

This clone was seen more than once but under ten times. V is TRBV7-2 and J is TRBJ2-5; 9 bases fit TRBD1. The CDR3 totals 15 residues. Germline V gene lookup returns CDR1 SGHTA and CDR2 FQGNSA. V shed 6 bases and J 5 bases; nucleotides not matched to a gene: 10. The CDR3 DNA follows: TGTGCCAGCAGACTGCTGGGACAGGGAGGGGAGACCCAGTACTTC. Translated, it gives CASRLLGQGGETQYF.

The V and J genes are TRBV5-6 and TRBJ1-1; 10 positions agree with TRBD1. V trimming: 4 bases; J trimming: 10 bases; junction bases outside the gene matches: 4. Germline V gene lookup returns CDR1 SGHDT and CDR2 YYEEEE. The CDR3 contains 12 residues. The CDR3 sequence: CASSPGQGGAFF. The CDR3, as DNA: TGTGCCAGCAGCCCTGGACAGGGGGGAGCTTTCTTT. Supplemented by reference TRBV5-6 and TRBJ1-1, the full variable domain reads DAGVTQSPTHLIKTRGQQVTLRCSPKSGHDTVSWYQQALGQGPQFIFQYYEEEERQRGNFPDRFSGHQFPNYSSELNVNALLLGDSALYLCASSPGQGGAFFGQGTRLTVV.

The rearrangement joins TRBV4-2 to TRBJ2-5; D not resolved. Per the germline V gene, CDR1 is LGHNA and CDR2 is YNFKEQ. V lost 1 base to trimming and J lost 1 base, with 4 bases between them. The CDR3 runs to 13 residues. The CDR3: CASSQVGQETQYF. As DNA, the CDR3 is TGTGCCAGCAGCCAAGTCGGCCAAGAGACCCAGTACTTC.

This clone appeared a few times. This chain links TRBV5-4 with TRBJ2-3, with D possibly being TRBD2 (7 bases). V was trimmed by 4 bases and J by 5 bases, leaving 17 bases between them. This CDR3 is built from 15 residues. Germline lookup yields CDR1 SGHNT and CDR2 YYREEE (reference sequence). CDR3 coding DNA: TGTGCCAGCAGCCCGGCTGGGGGGGCCAAAGATACGCAGTATTTT. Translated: CASSPAGGAKDTQYF.

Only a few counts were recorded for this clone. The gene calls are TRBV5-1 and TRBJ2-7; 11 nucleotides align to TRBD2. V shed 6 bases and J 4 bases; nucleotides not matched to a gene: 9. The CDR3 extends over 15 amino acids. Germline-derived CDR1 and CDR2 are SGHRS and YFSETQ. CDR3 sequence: CASTTTSGEVYEQYF. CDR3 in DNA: TGCGCCAGCACCACGACTAGCGGGGAGGTATACGAGCAGTACTTC.